The T cell receptor (beta chain) under discussion was sequenced for a study of T-cell reconstitution after alpha-beta-depleted transplantation in children. V was trimmed by 1 base and J by 10 bases, leaving 10 bases between them. Germline lookup yields CDR1 SGHDT and CDR2 YYEEEE. This CDR3 contains 12 residues. General observations from the study: Expanded graft clones, several hundred of them, were reportedly the source of alpha-beta T cells about two months after transplant.

Unique molecular identifiers were incorporated into the prepared TCRbeta library. TCRdb re-called the PCR reads with MiXCR, one entry per CDR3 protein. Here the sample spans under 300,000 distinct CDR3 sequences, around 10% being singletons. In this sample, this clonotype turned up once. Its antigen is undetermined. This clone may be a read error of a much larger clone one base away. The chain has TRBV5-6 and TRBJ2-3; D may match TRBD1 or TRBD2 (5 bases each). Material: peripheral blood, obtained 180 days after TCRalphabeta/CD19-depleted stem cell transplant. This TCR derives from a male patient between 2 and 9 years old who had a stem cell transplant for chronic granulomatous disease, so the T cells may come from the graft donor. In DNA, the CDR3 is TGTGCCAGCAGCTTGTTTATGGGACCGCAGTATTTT. Encoded protein: CASSLFMGPQYF.